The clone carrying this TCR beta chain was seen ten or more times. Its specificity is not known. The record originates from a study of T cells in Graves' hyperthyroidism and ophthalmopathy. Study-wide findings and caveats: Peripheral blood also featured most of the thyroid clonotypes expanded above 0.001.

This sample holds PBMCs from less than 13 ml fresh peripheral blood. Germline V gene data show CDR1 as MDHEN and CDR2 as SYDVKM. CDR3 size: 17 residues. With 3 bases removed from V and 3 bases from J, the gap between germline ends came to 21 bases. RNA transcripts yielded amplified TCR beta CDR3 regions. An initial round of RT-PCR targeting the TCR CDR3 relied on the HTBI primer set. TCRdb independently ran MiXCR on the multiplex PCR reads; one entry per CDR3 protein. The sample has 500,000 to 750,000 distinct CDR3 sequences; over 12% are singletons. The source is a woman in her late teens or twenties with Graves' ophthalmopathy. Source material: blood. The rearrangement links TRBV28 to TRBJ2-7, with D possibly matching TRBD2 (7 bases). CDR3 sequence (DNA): TGTGCCAGCAGTTTGAGGGGGGGGGCTAGCGGTTACTACGAGCAGTACTTC. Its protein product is CASSLRGGASGYYEQYF.